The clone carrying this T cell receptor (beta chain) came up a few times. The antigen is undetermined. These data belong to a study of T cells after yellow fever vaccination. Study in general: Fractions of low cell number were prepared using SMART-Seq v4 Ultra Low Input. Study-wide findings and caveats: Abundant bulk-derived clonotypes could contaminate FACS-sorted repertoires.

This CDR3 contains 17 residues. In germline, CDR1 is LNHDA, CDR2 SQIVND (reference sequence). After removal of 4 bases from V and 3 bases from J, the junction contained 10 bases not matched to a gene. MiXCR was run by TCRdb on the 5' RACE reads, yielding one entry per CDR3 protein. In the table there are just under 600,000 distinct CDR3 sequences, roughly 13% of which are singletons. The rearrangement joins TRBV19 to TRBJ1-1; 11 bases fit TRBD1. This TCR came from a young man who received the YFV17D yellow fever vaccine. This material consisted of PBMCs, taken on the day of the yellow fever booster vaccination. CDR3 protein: CASSNTGTGGMHTEAFF. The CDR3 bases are TGTGCCAGTAGTAACACTGGGACAGGGGGAATGCACACTGAAGCTTTCTTT.